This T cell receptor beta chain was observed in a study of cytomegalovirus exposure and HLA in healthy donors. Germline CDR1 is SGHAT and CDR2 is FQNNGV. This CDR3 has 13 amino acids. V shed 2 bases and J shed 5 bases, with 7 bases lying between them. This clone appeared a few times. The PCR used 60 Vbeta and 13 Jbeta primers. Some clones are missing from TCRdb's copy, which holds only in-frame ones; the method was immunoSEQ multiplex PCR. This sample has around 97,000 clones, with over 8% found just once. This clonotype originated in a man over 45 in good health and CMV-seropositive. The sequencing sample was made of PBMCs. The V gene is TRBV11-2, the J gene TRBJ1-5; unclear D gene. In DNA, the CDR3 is TGTGCCAGCAGCTTACGTGTATATCAGCCCCAGCATTTT. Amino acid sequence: CASSLRVYQPQHF.